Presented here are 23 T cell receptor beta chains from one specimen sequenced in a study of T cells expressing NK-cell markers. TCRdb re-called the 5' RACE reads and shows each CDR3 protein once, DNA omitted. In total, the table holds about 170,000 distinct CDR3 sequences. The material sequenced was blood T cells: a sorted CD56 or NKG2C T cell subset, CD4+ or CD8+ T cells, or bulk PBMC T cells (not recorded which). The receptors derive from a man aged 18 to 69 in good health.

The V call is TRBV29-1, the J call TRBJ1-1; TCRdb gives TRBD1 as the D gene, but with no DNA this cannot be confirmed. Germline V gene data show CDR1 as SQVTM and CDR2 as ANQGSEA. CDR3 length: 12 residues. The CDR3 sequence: CSSKGPRGYAFF. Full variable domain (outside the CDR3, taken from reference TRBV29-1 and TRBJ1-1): SAVISQKPSRDICQRGTSLTIQCQVDSQVTMMFWYRQQPGQSLTLIATANQGSEATYESGFVIDKFPISRPNLTFSTLTVSNMSPEDSSIYLCSSKGPRGYAFFGQGTRLTVV.

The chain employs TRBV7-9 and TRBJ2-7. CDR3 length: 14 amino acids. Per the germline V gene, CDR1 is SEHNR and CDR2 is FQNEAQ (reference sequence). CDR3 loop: CASSKPQSSYEQYF. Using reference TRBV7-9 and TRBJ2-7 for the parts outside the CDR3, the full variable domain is DTGVSQNPRHKITKRGQNVTFRCDPISEHNRLYWYRQTLGQGPEFLTYFQNEAQLEKSRLLSDRFSAERPKGSFSTLEIQRTEQGDSAMYLCASSKPQSSYEQYFGPGTRLTVT.

The CDR3 sequence: CASSRGTGVPYEQYF. The V call is TRBV11-3, the J call TRBJ2-7; TCRdb returns TRBD1, unconfirmable since there is no DNA. This CDR3 is 15 amino acids long. Germline CDR1 SGHNT, CDR2 YENEEA.

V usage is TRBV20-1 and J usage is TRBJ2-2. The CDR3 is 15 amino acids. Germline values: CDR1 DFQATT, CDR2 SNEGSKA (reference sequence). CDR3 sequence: CSALPGGLNTGELFF.

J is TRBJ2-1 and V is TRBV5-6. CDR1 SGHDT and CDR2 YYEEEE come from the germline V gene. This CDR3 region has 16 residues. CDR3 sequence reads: CASSLDRRSSYNEQFF.

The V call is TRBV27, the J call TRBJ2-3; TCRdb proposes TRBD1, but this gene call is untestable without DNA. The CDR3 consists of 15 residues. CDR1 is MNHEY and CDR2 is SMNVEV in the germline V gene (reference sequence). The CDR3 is CASSPGRGPTDTQYF.

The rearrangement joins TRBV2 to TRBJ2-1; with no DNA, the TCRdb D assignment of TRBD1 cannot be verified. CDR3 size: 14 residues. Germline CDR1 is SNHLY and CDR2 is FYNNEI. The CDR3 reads CARMSGQGTDEQFF.

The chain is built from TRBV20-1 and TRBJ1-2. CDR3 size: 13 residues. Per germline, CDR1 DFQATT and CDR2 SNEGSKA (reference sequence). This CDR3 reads CSAFDFSDYGYTF.

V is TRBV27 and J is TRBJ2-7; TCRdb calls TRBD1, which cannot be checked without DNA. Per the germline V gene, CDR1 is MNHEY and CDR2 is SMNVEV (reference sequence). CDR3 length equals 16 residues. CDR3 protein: CASSSPRTGQNYEQYF.

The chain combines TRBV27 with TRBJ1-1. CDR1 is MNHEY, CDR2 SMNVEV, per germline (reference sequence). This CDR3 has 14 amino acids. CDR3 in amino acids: CASQDILTHTEAFF.

The CDR3 protein is CASSLLAGVQPQHF. The chain has TRBV5-6 and TRBJ1-5. Germline V gene sequence: CDR1 SGHDT, CDR2 YYEEEE. The CDR3 consists of 14 residues.

CDR3 protein: CASTLMGGGVGETQYF. The rearrangement links TRBV7-2 to TRBJ2-5; TCRdb picks TRBD2, but there is no DNA to check that call. Per the germline V gene, CDR1 is SGHTA and CDR2 is FQGNSA. The CDR3 is made up of 16 amino acids.

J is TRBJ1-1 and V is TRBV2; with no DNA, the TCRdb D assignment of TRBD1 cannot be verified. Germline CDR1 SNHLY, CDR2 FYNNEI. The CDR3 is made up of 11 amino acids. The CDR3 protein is CASRGDEEAFF. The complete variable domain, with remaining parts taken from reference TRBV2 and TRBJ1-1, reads EPEVTQTPSHQVTQMGQEVILRCVPISNHLYFYWYRQILGQKVEFLVSFYNNEISEKSEIFDDQFSVERPDGSNFTLKIRSTKLEDSAMYFCASRGDEEAFFGQGTRLTVV.

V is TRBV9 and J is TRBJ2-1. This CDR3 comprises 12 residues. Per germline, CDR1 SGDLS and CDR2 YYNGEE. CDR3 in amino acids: CASSVDGNEQFF. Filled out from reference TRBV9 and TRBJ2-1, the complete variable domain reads DSGVTQTPKHLITATGQRVTLRCSPRSGDLSVYWYQQSLDQGLQFLIQYYNGEERAKGNILERFSAQQFPDLHSELNLSSLELGDSALYFCASSVDGNEQFFGPGTRLTVL.

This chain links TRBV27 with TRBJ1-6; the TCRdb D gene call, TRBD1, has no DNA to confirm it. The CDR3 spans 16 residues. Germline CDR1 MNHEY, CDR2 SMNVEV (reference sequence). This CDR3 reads CASSLLPGQGDSPLHF.

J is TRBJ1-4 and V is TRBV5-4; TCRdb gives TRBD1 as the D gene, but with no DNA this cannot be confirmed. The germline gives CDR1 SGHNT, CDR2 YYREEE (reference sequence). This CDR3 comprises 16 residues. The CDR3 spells CASSFGQGATNEKLFF. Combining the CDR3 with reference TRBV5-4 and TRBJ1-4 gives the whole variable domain ETGVTQSPTHLIKTRGQQVTLRCSSQSGHNTVSWYQQALGQGPQFIFQYYREEENGRGNFPPRFSGLQFPNYSSELNVNALELDDSALYLCASSFGQGATNEKLFFGSGTQLSVL.

The CDR3 is CASSQARRPIEDGYTF. The chain links TRBV16 to TRBJ1-2. Germline V gene sequence: CDR1 KGHSY, CDR2 FQNENV. The CDR3 consists of 16 residues.

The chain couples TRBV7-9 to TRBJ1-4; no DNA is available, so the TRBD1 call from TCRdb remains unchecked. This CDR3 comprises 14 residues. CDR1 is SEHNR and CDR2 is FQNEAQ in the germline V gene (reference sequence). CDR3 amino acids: CASSTETGREKLFF.

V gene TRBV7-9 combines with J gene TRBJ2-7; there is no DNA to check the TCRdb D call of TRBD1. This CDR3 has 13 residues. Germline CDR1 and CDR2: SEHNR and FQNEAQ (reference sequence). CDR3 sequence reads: CASSPGTRYEQYF.

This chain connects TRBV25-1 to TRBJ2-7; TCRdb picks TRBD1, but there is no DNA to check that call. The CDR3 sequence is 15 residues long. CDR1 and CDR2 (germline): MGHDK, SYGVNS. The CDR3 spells CASSEYRGASYEQYF.

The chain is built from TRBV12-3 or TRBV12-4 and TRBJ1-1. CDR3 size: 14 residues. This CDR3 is CASRILLMNTEAFF.

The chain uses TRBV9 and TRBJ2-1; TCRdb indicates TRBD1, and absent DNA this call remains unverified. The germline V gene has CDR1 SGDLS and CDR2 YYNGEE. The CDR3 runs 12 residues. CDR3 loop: CASSVGRQEQFF.

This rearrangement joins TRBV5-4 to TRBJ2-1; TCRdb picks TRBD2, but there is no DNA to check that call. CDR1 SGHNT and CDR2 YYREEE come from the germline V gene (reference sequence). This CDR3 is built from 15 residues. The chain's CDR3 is CASSPGLDTNNEQFF.